This T cell receptor (beta chain) appears in the sequencing data of a study of blood T cell repertoires in COVID-19. About the study: COVID-19 samples, acute and convalescent, were from the United States, Italy and Spain.

The germline V gene has CDR1 WSHSY and CDR2 SAAADI. The CDR3 is 13 amino acids. Trimming left V 3 bases short and J 4 bases short, with 9 bases between. Method: immunoSEQ multiplex PCR; TCRdb's copy keeps in-frame clones and lacks some. This sample yields 250,000 to 300,000 clones, of which more than 75% are seen a single time; 15% to 18% belongs to the top ten. Source material: PBMCs or T cells enriched from blood (not recorded which). V and J are TRBV10-2 and TRBJ2-5; D is uncertain. The sequence came from a man between 18 and 35 years old who had recovered from COVID-19. For the CDR3, the DNA is TGCGCCAGCAGTGATGAGAGGCCAGAGACCCAGTACTTC. The encoded protein is CASSDERPETQYF.